The clone carrying this TCR beta chain was detected once. CDR3 length equals 16 residues. The V gene's germline CDR1 is SGHTA and CDR2 FQGTGA. Trimming cost V 3 bases and J 0 bases, with 12 bases left between them. The record originates from a study of blood T cell repertoires in COVID-19. How the authors handled the data: Nucleated cell counts were estimated from reference gene primer amplification. The assay was immunoSEQ multiplex PCR, and TCRdb's table has in-frame clones only and misses some. V and J calls and clone size are copied from that table; D and trimming were computed from the DNA. The repertoire holds about 300,000 clones, with around 92% as singletons.

This clonotype originated in a man younger than 35 who had recovered from COVID-19. The chain employs TRBV7-3 and TRBJ2-1; D may be TRBD1 (5 bases). Sequenced input: peripheral blood. The CDR3 is CASSFWGASSYNEQFF. The CDR3, as DNA: TGTGCCAGCAGCTTTTGGGGCGCCAGCTCCTACAATGAGCAGTTCTTC.